These 8 T cell receptor beta chains originate from one sample sequenced in a study of spatial heterogeneity in lung cancer. MiXCR, run by TCRdb on the 5' RACE reads, gives a single entry per CDR3 protein. Here the sample spans 3,000 to 3,500 distinct CDR3 sequences, roughly 9.2% being singletons. Overall study results and limits: Tumor mutation count correlated with how many alpha and beta TCRs expanded intratumorally.

These receptors' targets are unknown. The time point: sample taken at primary tumor resection. The sample in question was lung tumor tissue, obtained at surgery. These receptors all come from a male donor with early-stage non-small cell lung cancer.

CDR3 nucleotides: TGTGCCAGTAGTATGGGAGAGACCCAGTACTTC. This encodes CASSMGETQYF. The rearrangement links TRBV19 to TRBJ2-5; no definite D call. Per the germline V gene, CDR1 is LNHDA and CDR2 is SQIVND (reference sequence). Between the trimmed V and J ends, which lost 3 bases and 4 bases, there was a span of 3 bases. This CDR3 is 11 amino acids long.

In its sample, this clonotype is medium-sized (0.01 to 0.1%). The V and J genes are TRBV28 and TRBJ2-1; 9 nucleotides line up with TRBD1. V shed 6 bases and J 4 bases; nucleotides not matched to a gene: 7. The CDR3 sequence is 15 residues long. Germline-derived CDR1 and CDR2 are MDHEN and SYDVKM. DNA for the CDR3: TGTGCCAGCAGGGCCGGGACAGGGATGTACAATGAGCAGTTCTTC. Its translation: CASRAGTGMYNEQFF.

This clonotype was detected a few times. V is TRBV6-5 and J is TRBJ2-2; D gene ambiguous. Per germline, CDR1 MNHEY and CDR2 SVGAGI. The CDR3 is made up of 15 amino acids. V was clipped by 0 bases and J by 4 bases, with 9 bases between them. The CDR3 spells CASSYSQEGTGELFF. CDR3 DNA sequence: TGTGCCAGCAGTTACTCTCAGGAAGGCACCGGGGAGCTGTTTTTT.

This clonotype was counted many times. This chain joins TRBV9 and TRBJ2-7; D may correspond to TRBD1 or TRBD2 (5 bases each). Trimming took 3 bases from V and 0 from J, leaving 13 bases between them. The germline CDR1 and CDR2 sequences are SGDLS and YYNGEE. CDR3 length equals 15 residues. CDR3 coding DNA: TGTGCCAGCAGCGGCCGGGACGGGGACTCCTACGAGCAGTACTTC. Residues: CASSGRDGDSYEQYF. The variable domain in full, with the rest retrieved from reference TRBV9 and TRBJ2-7, is DSGVTQTPKHLITATGQRVTLRCSPRSGDLSVYWYQQSLDQGLQFLIQYYNGEERAKGNILERFSAQQFPDLHSELNLSSLELGDSALYFCASSGRDGDSYEQYFGPGTRLTVT.

Judged by abundance, this clonotype is medium-sized. In DNA form, the CDR3 reads TGCAGTGCTAGCGGGTCCTACAATGAGCAGTTCTTC. Its translation is CSASGSYNEQFF. V gene TRBV20-1 combines with J gene TRBJ2-1; D remains unclear. V was clipped by 3 bases and J by 1 base, with 4 bases between them. The CDR3 consists of 12 residues. Looked up from germline, CDR1 is DFQATT and CDR2 is SNEGSKA (reference sequence).

The V call is TRBV6-2 or TRBV6-3, the J call TRBJ2-1; 15 bases align to TRBD2. The V gene's germline CDR1 is MNHEY and CDR2 SVGEGT. The V and J ends lost 6 bases and 7 bases, in that order; junction bases with no gene match: 4. The CDR3 runs to 15 residues. CDR3 loop: CASRSGTSGGNEQFF. CDR3 nucleotide sequence: TGTGCCAGCAGGTCCGGGACTAGCGGGGGGAATGAGCAGTTCTTC.

Many counts were recorded for this clonotype. The chain is built from TRBV11-2 and TRBJ2-3; TRBD2 matches at 8 bases. The CDR3 length is 16 residues. Germline values: CDR1 SGHAT, CDR2 FQNNGV. J lost 1 base, V lost 0 bases, and 3 bases had no gene match. CDR3 residues: CASSLEGREGTDTQYF. For the CDR3, the DNA is TGTGCCAGCAGCTTAGAAGGGCGGGAGGGCACAGATACGCAGTATTTT.

The chain is built from TRBV11-2 and TRBJ1-4; D ambiguous. CDR1 is SGHAT and CDR2 is FQNNGV in the germline V gene. The CDR3 loop spans 11 amino acids. V was cut by 5 bases and J by 5 bases, with 3 bases left in between. The CDR3 sequence: CASSQNEKLFF. In DNA form, the CDR3 reads TGTGCCAGCAGCCAGAATGAAAAACTGTTTTTT. Full variable domain (remainder filled in from reference TRBV11-2 and TRBJ1-4): EAGVAQSPRYKIIEKRQSVAFWCNPISGHATLYWYQQILGQGPKLLIQFQNNGVVDDSQLPKDRFSAERLKGVDSTLKIQPAKLEDSAVYLCASSQNEKLFFGSGTQLSVL.